The present T cell receptor (beta chain) was sequenced within a study of T cell responses to AZD1222 COVID-19 vaccine. Concerning this clone itself: Its matching antigen is unknown.

The method was immunoSEQ multiplex PCR; TCRdb's version includes in-frame clones alone and lacks a portion of them. This sample has 150,000 to 200,000 clones, with roughly 94% found just once. Study-wide results and caveats: Donors were mostly white British, more females; clonal diversity possibly underestimated. The study found vaccine-associated CD4 TCRs spanning spike, dominant at 160-218 and 743-854. In all cases, repertoires were sampled only after the peak T cell response.

Germline assignment: CDR1 MNHEY and CDR2 SMNVEV (reference sequence). The CDR3 runs 14 residues. Trimming removed 3 bases from V and 5 bases from J, with 14 bases in between. The specimen comprised peripheral blood, sampled 28 days after the second AZD1222 dose. The rearrangement joins TRBV27 to TRBJ2-7; D remains unclear. This clonotype originated in an adult who received the AZD1222 COVID-19 vaccine. Written as DNA, the CDR3 is TGTGCCAGCAGTTTGGGCCACCTAAGGGACGAGCAGTACTTC. It yields the protein CASSLGHLRDEQYF.